This TCR beta chain is drawn from a study of cytomegalovirus exposure and HLA in healthy donors. The PCR was carried out with 60 Vbeta primers and 13 Jbeta primers. How the authors handled the data: In a later analysis, the count reached about 82 million unique TCR beta chains, with roughly 11 million shared. Measured with immunoSEQ multiplex PCR; TCRdb has only the in-frame clones, and not every one. D and trimming were read from the DNA, whereas the V and J calls and clone size are those reported in that table. The repertoire holds 150,000 to 200,000 clones, with around four fifths as singletons. This CDR3 contains 13 residues. Looked up from germline, CDR1 is MNHNS and CDR2 is SASEGT. V was clipped by 8 bases and J by 4 bases, with 12 bases between them.

The chain employs TRBV6-1 and TRBJ1-5; TRBD1 is a possible D gene (6 bases). Material: PBMCs. This receptor was identified in a young woman in good health and CMV-seronegative. The CDR3, as DNA: TGTGCCAGCGGACCGCAGGGGAATCAGCCCCAGCATTTT. Translation gives CASGPQGNQPQHF.